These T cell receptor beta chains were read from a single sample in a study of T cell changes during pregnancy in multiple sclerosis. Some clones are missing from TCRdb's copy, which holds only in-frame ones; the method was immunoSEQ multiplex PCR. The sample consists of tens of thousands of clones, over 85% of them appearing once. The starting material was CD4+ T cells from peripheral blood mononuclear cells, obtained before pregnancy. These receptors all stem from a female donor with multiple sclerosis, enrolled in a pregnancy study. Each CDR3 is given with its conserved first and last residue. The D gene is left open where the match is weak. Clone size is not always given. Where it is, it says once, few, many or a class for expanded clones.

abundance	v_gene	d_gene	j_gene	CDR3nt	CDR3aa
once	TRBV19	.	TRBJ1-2	TGTGCCAGTAGTCGGGGACCCCGGGAGGGCTACACCTTC	CASSRGPREGYTF
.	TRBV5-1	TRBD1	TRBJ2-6	TGCGCCAGCAGCTCCTCGACAGGGACTGGGGCCAACGTCCTGACTTTC	CASSSSTGTGANVLTF
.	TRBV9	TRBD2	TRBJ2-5	TGTGCCAGCTCGAGACGGGAGGGTCAGACCCAGTACTTC	CASSRREGQTQYF
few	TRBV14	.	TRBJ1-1	TGTGCCAGCAGCCGGGGCGCATCCACTGAAGCTTTCTTT	CASSRGASTEAFF
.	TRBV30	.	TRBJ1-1	TGTGCCTGGAGTGCCTCCCGACAGACTGAAGCTTTCTTT	CAWSASRQTEAFF
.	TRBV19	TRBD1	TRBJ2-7	TGTGCCAGTAGTCCGATTCGAGGACAGGACTTCTACGAGCAGTACTTC	CASSPIRGQDFYEQYF
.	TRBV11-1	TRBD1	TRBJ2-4	TGTGCCAGCAGCTTAGAGGGGACAGAAAACATTCAGTACTTC	CASSLEGTENIQYF
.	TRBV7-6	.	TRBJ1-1	TGTGCCAGCAGCTTAGGGGGGGGCGTTAGGAACACTGAAGCTTTCTTT	CASSLGGGVRNTEAFF
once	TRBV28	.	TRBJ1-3	TGTGCCAGCAGTTTATTAGGGGCCTCTGGAAACACCATATATTTT	CASSLLGASGNTIYF
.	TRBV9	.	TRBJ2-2	TGTGCCAGCAGCCCACGGACAGGGAGGGATGTAGGGGAGCTGTTTTTT	CASSPRTGRDVGELFF
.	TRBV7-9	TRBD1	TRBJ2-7	TGTGCCAGCAGCTCGACAGGGGGCGCGAACGAGCAGTACTTC	CASSSTGGANEQYF
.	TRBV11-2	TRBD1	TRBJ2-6	TGTGCCAGCAGCTCGATCCGGGACAGTAACTCTGGGGCCAACGTCCTGACTTTC	CASSSIRDSNSGANVLTF
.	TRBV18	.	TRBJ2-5	TGTGCCAGCTCGACTCGAGAGACCCAGTACTTC	CASSTRETQYF
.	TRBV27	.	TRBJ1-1	TGTGCCAGCAGTCAACAGGGTCGCGGCACTGAAGCTTTCTTT	CASSQQGRGTEAFF
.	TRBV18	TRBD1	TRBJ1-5	TGTGCCAGCTCAACAGGGGTTGCGAGCAATCAGCCCCAGCATTTT	CASSTGVASNQPQHF
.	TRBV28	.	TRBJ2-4	TGTGCCAGCAGTGCAGGATTAAACATTCAGTACTTC	CASSAGLNIQYF
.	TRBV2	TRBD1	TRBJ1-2	TGTGCCAGCCGGGACCCCGGGACAGGGGGGGCTTTAGGCTACACCTTC	CASRDPGTGGALGYTF
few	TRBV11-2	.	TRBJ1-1	TGTGCCAGCAGCTTAGGTCGAGGGCGGGATGGCACTGAAGCTTTCTTT	CASSLGRGRDGTEAFF
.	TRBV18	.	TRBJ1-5	TGTGCCAGCTCACCAAACCTCGGTAATAGCAATCAGCCCCAGCATTTT	CASSPNLGNSNQPQHF
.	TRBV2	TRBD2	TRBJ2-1	TGTGCCAGCAGTGCTAGCGGGACTATCTACAATGAGCAGTTCTTC	CASSASGTIYNEQFF
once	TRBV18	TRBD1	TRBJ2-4	TGTGCCAGCTCACCCATCGGGACAGGGGGCTTTCTAAGCTACTTC	CASSPIGTGGFLSYF
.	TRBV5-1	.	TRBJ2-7	TGCGCCAGCAGCTTGGAGCGAGGGTCCCACGAGCAGTACTTC	CASSLERGSHEQYF
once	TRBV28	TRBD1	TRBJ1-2	TGTGCCAGCAGTCCCCAGGGACAGGTCTTCTATGGCTACACCTTC	CASSPQGQVFYGYTF
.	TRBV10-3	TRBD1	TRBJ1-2	TGTGCCATCAGTGAGGGACAGGGCGGGACATCCACCTTC	CAISEGQGGTSTF
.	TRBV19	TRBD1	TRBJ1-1	TGTGCCAGTAGTCCTCTTCGGACAGGGGAATTCCCGAACACTGAAGCTTTCTTT	CASSPLRTGEFPNTEAFF
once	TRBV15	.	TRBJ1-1	TGTGCCACCAGCAGAGTTCCGAGGAACCCTGAAGCTTTCTTT	CATSRVPRNPEAFF
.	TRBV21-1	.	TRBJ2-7	TGTGCCAGCAGCAAAGCTTGCGGGATCAACTCCTACGAGCAGTACTTC	CASSKACGINSYEQYF
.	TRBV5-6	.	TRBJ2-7	TGTGCCAGCAGCTTGGCCGCAATCTCCAACGAGCAGTACTTC	CASSLAAISNEQYF
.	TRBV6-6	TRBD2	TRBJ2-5	TGTGCCAGCAGACAACTAGCGGGAGTACGAGAGACCCAGTACTTC	CASRQLAGVRETQYF
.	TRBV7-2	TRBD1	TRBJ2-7	TGTGCCAGCAGCATCATAGCCTCCGGGACAGGGGACGAGCAGTACTTC	CASSIIASGTGDEQYF
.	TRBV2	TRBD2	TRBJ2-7	TGTGCCAGCAGTGAATATAGCGGGACGGGAGAGCAGTACTTC	CASSEYSGTGEQYF
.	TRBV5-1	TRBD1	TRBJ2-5	TGCGCCAGCAGCTTGGGCAGGGGGCAAGAGACCCAGTACTTC	CASSLGRGQETQYF
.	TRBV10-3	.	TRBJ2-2	TGTGCCATCAGTGTTGGGGCAGGTTCCACCGGGGAGCTGTTTTTT	CAISVGAGSTGELFF
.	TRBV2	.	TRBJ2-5	TGTGCCAGCAGTGAAGCGAGGCAATCGAAAGAGACCCAGTACTTC	CASSEARQSKETQYF
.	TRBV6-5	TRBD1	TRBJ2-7	TGTGCCAGCAGTTACGACGGACAGGGGGCCTACGAGCAGTACTTC	CASSYDGQGAYEQYF
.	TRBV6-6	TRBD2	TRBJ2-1	TGTGCCAGCAGTTCAACCGGGAGGCCCAACAATGAGCAGTTCTTC	CASSSTGRPNNEQFF
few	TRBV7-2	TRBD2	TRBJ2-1	TGTGCCAGCAGCTTAACCGGGAGGCACTACAATGAGCAGTTCTTC	CASSLTGRHYNEQFF